A single T cell receptor beta chain is shown here with its context. Its matching antigen is unknown. Treatment given: approximately 18 received Ad26.COV2.S at low or high dose, single or two shots; 5 received placebo; per-sample allocation not given. Samples were taken on day 63 after the first vaccine or placebo injection. Boston provided a donor who was an adult aged 18-55 years. The data were obtained in a study of Ad26.COV2.S vaccination and SARS-CoV-2 variants. Study-level background: A COV1001 Ad26.COV2.S trial-arm participant provided the sample. General study points: Breadth, reportedly substantial, characterized the spike-specific CD8+ and CD4+ T cell responses after vaccination. While placebo recipients had lower spike-specific TCR breadth, vaccine recipients had more.

Using immunoSEQ multiplex PCR, the repertoire was profiled, and TCRdb retains in-frame clones only, with some absent. The sample lists about 320,000 clones, around 84% occurring once. CDR1 is SGHNT and CDR2 is YYREEE in the germline V gene (reference sequence). The CDR3 runs 16 residues. V was clipped by 0 bases and J by 2 bases, with 14 bases between them. V and J are TRBV5-4 and TRBJ2-5; no firm D call. The TCR was taken from a person aged 18 to 65 who received the Ad26.COV2.S COVID-19 vaccine or a placebo. The sample was peripheral blood, taken in a trial of Ad26.COV2.S vaccine versus placebo. The CDR3 is CASSLAVKAKQETQYF. In DNA form, the CDR3 reads TGTGCCAGCAGCTTGGCCGTTAAGGCAAAACAAGAGACCCAGTACTTC.